These T cell receptor beta chains were read from a single sample in a study of blood T cell repertoires in COVID-19. Assay: immunoSEQ multiplex PCR; the TCRdb copy retains only in-frame clones and omits some. The table has some 200,000 clones, about nine tenths seen once. The specimen was PBMCs or T cells enriched from blood (not recorded which). The receptors come from a woman in her thirties who had recovered from COVID-19. Both conserved end residues are part of each CDR3. The order of the fields is D gene, J gene, V gene, clone size, CDR3 DNA, CDR3 protein. D genes are given only for firm matches. Only some rows state a clone size, as once, few, many or a class for expanded clones.

>TRBD2|TRBJ2-5|TRBV5-1|NA
TGCGCCAGCAGCTTGGCCCGAGCGGGAGGGCCCCAAGAGACCCAGTACTTC
CASSLARAGGPQETQYF
>TRBD2|TRBJ2-7|TRBV6-2/TRBV6-3|NA
TGTGCCAGCAGCCCTCCCGCTAGCGGGAGCAGATCCTACGAGCAGTACTTC
CASSPPASGSRSYEQYF
>NA|TRBJ2-7|TRBV7-2|NA
TGTGCCAGCAGCTTAGCCGGCGGTCGCTACGAGCAGTACTTC
CASSLAGGRYEQYF
>TRBD1|TRBJ1-1|TRBV19|NA
TGTGCCAGTAGCCCAAGGACAGGGAGGGACACTGAAGCTTTCTTT
CASSPRTGRDTEAFF
>NA|TRBJ1-4|TRBV30|NA
TGTGCCTGGAGTGTACAGGGTAATGAAAAACTGTTTTTT
CAWSVQGNEKLFF
>NA|TRBJ2-6|TRBV4-3|NA
TGCGCCAGCAGCCAAGTGGAGGGCCCTGGGGCCAACGTCCTGACTTTC
CASSQVEGPGANVLTF
>NA|TRBJ2-3|TRBV7-9|NA
TGTGCCAGCAGCCCCGGGGGTACGCAGTATTTT
CASSPGGTQYF
>NA|TRBJ1-5|TRBV29-1|NA
TGCAGCGTTGATCCAGGCGGCAATCAGCCCCAGCATTTT
CSVDPGGNQPQHF
>NA|TRBJ1-2|TRBV6-5|NA
TGTGCCAGCAGAAATACAGGTCTGAACTATGGCTACACCTTC
CASRNTGLNYGYTF
>TRBD2|TRBJ2-2|TRBV29-1|once
TGCAGCGTGGGTCCCGATAGCGGGAGAAAAGGCACCGGGGAGCTGTTTTTT
CSVGPDSGRKGTGELFF
>TRBD1|TRBJ1-6|TRBV4-1|NA
TGCGCCAGCAGCCAAGCCCAGGGACAGGCCTACTATAATTCACCCCTCCACTTT
CASSQAQGQAYYNSPLHF
>TRBD1|TRBJ1-6|TRBV27|NA
TGTGCCAGCAGCAACACTCGGACAGGACGAAATTCACCCCTCCACTTT
CASSNTRTGRNSPLHF
>NA|TRBJ1-2|TRBV19|once
TGTGCCAGTAGTCCGGACAGCTTCTATGGCTACACCTTC
CASSPDSFYGYTF
>NA|TRBJ2-5|TRBV25-1|once
TGTGCCAGCAGTGAATTCACGGGGAGAGAGACCCAGTACTTC
CASSEFTGRETQYF
>NA|TRBJ2-3|TRBV14|NA
TGTGCCAGCAGCCAAGATGGGTGGGCAGGGGGGCCCACAGATACGCAGTATTTT
CASSQDGWAGGPTDTQYF